A single count supports the clone carrying this T cell receptor (beta chain). Its target is unknown. There are 14 residues in the CDR3. CDR1 and CDR2 from the germline V gene are SGHRS and YFSETQ. The V segment lost 4 bases and the J segment 7 bases; nucleotides outside the gene matches: 2. The data originate from a study of graft-versus-host responses after intestinal transplantation. Regarding the study as a whole: Early post-transplant HvG declines tracked with peak circulating GvH clone levels. Individuals who had graft-donor T cell macrochimerism had allografts that showed high graft-versus-host to host-versus-graft clonal ratios.

The method was immunoSEQ multiplex PCR; TCRdb's version includes in-frame clones alone and lacks a portion of them. The data hold some 110,000 clones, with 90% to 95% observed a single time. The chain employs TRBV5-1 and TRBJ2-1; 13 bases align to TRBD2. The TCR sequence derives from a human donor who was the organ donor for an intestinal transplant. Sample: unstimulated CD4+ T cells sorted from spleen or lymph node cells, taken before transplant. CDR3 amino acids: CASSVTSGRNEQFF. The DNA for the CDR3 is TGCGCCAGCAGCGTGACTAGCGGGAGGAATGAGCAGTTCTTC.